This T cell receptor (beta chain) was sequenced during a study of blood T cells in healthy people across ages. Study-wide background: The template switching approach captured approximately one barcoded beta molecule for every two T cells. Study-wide results and caveats: Unsorted PBMC material precluded a definitive naive versus antigen-experienced comparison.

A sample-barcoded 5' primer and a J-beta primer mix were used in a second PCR of roughly 7 to 11 cycles. TCRdb passed the 5' RACE reads through MiXCR, listing each CDR3 protein once. The sample yields more than 800,000 distinct CDR3 sequences, about 30% seen once. The CDR3 covers 13 residues. The V gene end was trimmed by 4 bases and the J gene end by 5 bases; junction bases not matched to a gene: 3. Germline V lookup: CDR1 MNHEY, CDR2 SVGEGT. As to this clonotype: Its antigen is unidentified. A much larger clone differs from this one at a single base, so this may be a read error.

This clonotype originated in a woman over 75 in good health. This chain uses TRBV6-2 or TRBV6-3 with TRBJ2-5, with 8 positions matching TRBD2. The sequenced sample consisted of blood. The chain's CDR3 is CASSCGGMETQYF. DNA for the CDR3: TGTGCCAGCAGTTGCGGGGGGATGGAGACCCAGTACTTC.